What follows are 12 T cell receptor beta chains derived from one specimen sequenced in a study of blood T cell repertoires in COVID-19. TCRdb's table, derived via immunoSEQ multiplex PCR, lists solely in-frame clones and lacks some. Of a few hundred thousand clones listed, roughly 90% are singletons. The sample was PBMCs or T cells enriched from blood (not recorded which). The receptors were gathered from a woman in her thirties who had recovered from COVID-19.

The genes are TRBV6-5 and TRBJ2-7, with D unclear. The CDR3 loop spans 13 amino acids. The germline V and J ends were trimmed by 2 bases and 3 bases, with 8 bases remaining between them. Germline V gene sequence: CDR1 MNHEY, CDR2 SVGAGI. Written as DNA, the CDR3 is TGTGCCAGCAGTTACGGGCTCCACTACGAGCAGTACTTC. This translates into CASSYGLHYEQYF.

With respect to this clone: Other DNA sequences in the same sample also yield this CDR3. This rearrangement joins TRBV28 to TRBJ1-5; no firm D call. The CDR3 spans 15 residues. The germline CDR1 and CDR2 sequences are MDHEN and SYDVKM. The V and J ends lost 2 bases and 1 base respectively, with 9 bases between them. CDR3 sequence (DNA): TGTGCCAGCAGTTTAGGAGGGAGAAGCAATCAGCCCCAGCATTTT. This sequence encodes CASSLGGRSNQPQHF.

This clone was recorded once. The chain combines TRBV10-3 with TRBJ1-3; perhaps TRBD1 as D (6 bases). The ends were cut back, 7 bases at V and 0 bases at J, with 10 bases in the middle. Germline-derived CDR1 and CDR2 are ENHRY and SYGVKD. The CDR3 length is 14 residues. As DNA, the CDR3 is TGTGCCATCACCGAGGACAGCTCTGGAAACACCATATATTTT. Residues: CAITEDSSGNTIYF.

In its sample, this clone was seen once. This chain joins TRBV5-5 and TRBJ2-7, with 7 bases matching TRBD1. From germline, CDR1 is SGHKS and CDR2 YYEKEE (reference sequence). The CDR3 contains 15 residues. The trim removed 3 bases at V and 3 bases at J, leaving 9 bases unmatched. CDR3 region: CASSSGQHDLYEQYF. CDR3 bases: TGTGCCAGCAGCTCGGGACAGCACGATCTCTACGAGCAGTACTTC. The whole variable domain, filled in from reference TRBV5-5 and TRBJ2-7, reads DAGVTQSPTHLIKTRGQQVTLRCSPISGHKSVSWYQQVLGQGPQFIFQYYEKEERGRGNFPDRFSARQFPNYSSELNVNALLLGDSALYLCASSSGQHDLYEQYFGPGTRLTVT.

The gene calls are TRBV5-1 and TRBJ2-5; possible D gene TRBD2, 6 bases. Germline CDR1 reads SGHRS; CDR2 reads YFSETQ. The V end lost 4 bases, the J end lost 4 bases, and 14 bases lay between the germline ends. The CDR3 length is 14 residues. CDR3 nucleotide sequence: TGCGCCAGCAGCATGGAGGGGCTGGCAGAGACCCAGTACTTC. This gives the protein CASSMEGLAETQYF.

The V call is TRBV21-1, the J call TRBJ1-4; the table's TRBD1 call for D was not verified on the DNA. TRBV21-1 is a recognized pseudogene. The CDR3 has 22 residues. In DNA form, the CDR3 reads TGTGCCAGCAGCAAATATTCCCTGGGGGGTCGGCAGGGGGCCCCTCTGAATGAAAAACTGTTTTTT. Protein sequence: CASSKYSLGGRQGAPLNEKLFF.

The chain couples TRBV28 to TRBJ2-5, with 7 nucleotides matching TRBD2. There are 15 residues in the CDR3. Trimming took 2 bases from V and 1 from J; bases not matched to a gene: 4. The germline gives CDR1 MDHEN, CDR2 SYDVKM. The CDR3 is CASSLIGGVQETQYF. Written as DNA, the CDR3 is TGTGCCAGCAGTTTAATTGGGGGGGTCCAAGAGACCCAGTACTTC.

The chain is built from TRBV5-1 and TRBJ1-1, with a possible D match to TRBD1 (5 bases). This CDR3 is built from 14 residues. Germline CDR1 is SGHRS and CDR2 is YFSETQ. V was cut by 6 bases and J by 5 bases, with 17 bases left in between. This CDR3 reads CASIQEGRRTEAFF. The CDR3 DNA reads TGCGCCAGCATCCAAGAGGGGAGGCGTACTGAAGCTTTCTTT.

A few counts support this clone. The chain carries TRBV7-6 and TRBJ2-1, with TRBD2 matching 14 bases. Per germline, CDR1 SGHVS and CDR2 FNYEAQ. This CDR3 is 15 amino acids long. V trimming: 7 bases; J trimming: 8 bases; junction bases outside the gene matches: 7. The CDR3, as DNA: TGTGCCAGCACCCCCGGGACTAGCGGGGGCGATGAGCAGTTCTTC. Amino acids: CASTPGTSGGDEQFF. The whole variable domain, remainder taken from reference TRBV7-6 and TRBJ2-1, is GAGVSQSPRYKVTKRGQDVALRCDPISGHVSLYWYRQALGQGPEFLTYFNYEAQQDKSGLPNDRFSAERPEGSISTLTIQRTEQRDSAMYRCASTPGTSGGDEQFFGPGTRLTVL.

This clone was counted a single time. V usage is TRBV4-1 and J usage is TRBJ2-5; D perhaps matches TRBD1 (6 bases). V was cut by 4 bases and J by 2 bases, with 14 bases left in between. The CDR3 consists of 15 residues. CDR1 is MGHRA and CDR2 is YSYEKL in the germline V gene. The CDR3 reads CASSRGQGQQETQYF. For the CDR3, the DNA is TGCGCCAGCAGCCGGGGGCAGGGACAACAAGAGACCCAGTACTTC.

The rearrangement uses TRBV20-1 and TRBJ1-5; TRBD1 is a possible D gene (6 bases). Trimming shortened V by 3 bases and J by 1 base, and 16 bases separated the two germline ends. The CDR3 consists of 16 residues. Per germline, CDR1 DFQATT and CDR2 SNEGSKA (reference sequence). CDR3 protein: CSASERQGLSNQPQHF. The CDR3 DNA follows: TGCAGTGCTAGTGAGCGGCAGGGGTTAAGCAATCAGCCCCAGCATTTT.

The chain employs TRBV18 and TRBJ1-5, with D uncertain. CDR3 length: 15 amino acids. Trimming pared 2 bases from V and 0 bases from J, leaving 8 bases between. From germline, CDR1 is KGHSH and CDR2 LQKENI. This CDR3 is CASSPAVGSNQPQHF. The CDR3 region has the DNA TGTGCCAGCTCACCAGCGGTGGGTAGCAATCAGCCCCAGCATTTT.